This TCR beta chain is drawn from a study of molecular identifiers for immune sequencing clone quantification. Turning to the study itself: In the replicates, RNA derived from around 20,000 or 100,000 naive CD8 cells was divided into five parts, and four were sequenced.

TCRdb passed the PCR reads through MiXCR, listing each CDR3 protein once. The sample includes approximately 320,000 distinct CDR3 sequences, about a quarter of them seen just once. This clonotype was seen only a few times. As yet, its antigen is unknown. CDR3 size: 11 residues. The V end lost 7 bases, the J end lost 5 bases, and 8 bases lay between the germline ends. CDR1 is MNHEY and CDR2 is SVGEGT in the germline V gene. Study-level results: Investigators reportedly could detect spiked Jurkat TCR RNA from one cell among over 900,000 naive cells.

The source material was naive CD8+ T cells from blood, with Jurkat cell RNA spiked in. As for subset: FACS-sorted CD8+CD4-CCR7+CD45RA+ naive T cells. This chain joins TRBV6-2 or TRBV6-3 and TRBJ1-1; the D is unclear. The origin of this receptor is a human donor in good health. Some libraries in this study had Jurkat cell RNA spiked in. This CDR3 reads CASKQYTEAFF. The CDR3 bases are TGTGCCAGCAAGCAGTATACTGAAGCTTTCTTT.